This TCR beta chain was recorded in a study of CD8 T cells in Susac syndrome. The CDR3 spans 15 residues. With 7 bases clipped from V and 5 bases from J, the junction kept 8 bases outside the gene matches. Germline V lookup: CDR1 MDHEN, CDR2 SYDVKM. The control participants were healthy donors, and these controls were matched with respect to both age and sex. Random hexamers primed reverse transcription of about 0.45 to 1 ug RNA. TCRdb re-derived calls from the immunoSEQ multiplex PCR reads in MiXCR, one entry per CDR3 protein. Of 110,000 or so distinct CDR3 sequences listed, about 96% are singletons.

The chain carries TRBV28 and TRBJ2-2; TRBD1 agrees at 9 bases. The sequenced material came from CD4+ T cells from PBMCs. This receptor was taken from a human donor in good health. The CDR3 region has the DNA TGTGCCAGCAACACGGGACAGGGAGGGACCGGGGAGCTGTTTTTT. This encodes CASNTGQGGTGELFF.